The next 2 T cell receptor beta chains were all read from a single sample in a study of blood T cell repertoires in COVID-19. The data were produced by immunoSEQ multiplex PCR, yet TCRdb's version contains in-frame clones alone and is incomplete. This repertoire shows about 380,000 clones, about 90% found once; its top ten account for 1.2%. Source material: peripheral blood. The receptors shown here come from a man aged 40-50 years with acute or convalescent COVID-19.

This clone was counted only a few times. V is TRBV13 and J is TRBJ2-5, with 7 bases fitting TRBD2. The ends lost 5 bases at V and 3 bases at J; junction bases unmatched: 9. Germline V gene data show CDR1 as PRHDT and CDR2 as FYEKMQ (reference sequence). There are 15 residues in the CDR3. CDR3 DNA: TGTGCCAGCAGCCGACAAGGACTAGTCAAAGAGACCCAGTACTTC. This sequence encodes CASSRQGLVKETQYF.

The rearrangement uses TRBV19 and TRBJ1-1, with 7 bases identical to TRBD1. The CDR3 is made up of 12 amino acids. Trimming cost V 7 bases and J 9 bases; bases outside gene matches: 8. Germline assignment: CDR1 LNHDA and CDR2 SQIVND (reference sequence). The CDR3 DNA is TGTGCCAGTATGATAATGAGGGGGCAAGCTTTCTTT. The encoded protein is CASMIMRGQAFF.